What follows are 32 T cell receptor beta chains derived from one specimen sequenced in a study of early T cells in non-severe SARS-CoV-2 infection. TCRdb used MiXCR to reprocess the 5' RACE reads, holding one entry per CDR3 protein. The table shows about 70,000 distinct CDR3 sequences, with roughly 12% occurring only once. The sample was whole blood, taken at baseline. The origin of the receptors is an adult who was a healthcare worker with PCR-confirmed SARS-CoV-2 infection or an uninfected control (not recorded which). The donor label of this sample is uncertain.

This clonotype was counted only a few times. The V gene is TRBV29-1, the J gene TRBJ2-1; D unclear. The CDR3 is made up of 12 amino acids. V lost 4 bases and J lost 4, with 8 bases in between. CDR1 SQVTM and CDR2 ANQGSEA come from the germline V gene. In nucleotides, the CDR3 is TGCAGCGTTGGTGCAGTTTACAATGAGCAGTTCTTC. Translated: CSVGAVYNEQFF.

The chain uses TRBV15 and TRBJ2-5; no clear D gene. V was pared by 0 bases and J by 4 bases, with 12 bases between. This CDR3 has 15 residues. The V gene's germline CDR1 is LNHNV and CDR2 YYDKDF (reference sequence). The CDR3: CATSRDLRSGETQYF. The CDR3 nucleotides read TGTGCCACCAGCAGAGATCTGCGCTCCGGAGAGACCCAGTACTTC.

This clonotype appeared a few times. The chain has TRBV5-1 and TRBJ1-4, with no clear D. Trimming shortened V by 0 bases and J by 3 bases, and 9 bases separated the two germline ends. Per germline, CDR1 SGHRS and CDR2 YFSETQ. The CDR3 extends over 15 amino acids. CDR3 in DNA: TGCGCCAGCAGCTTGGTCTCACCGGCTAATGAAAAACTGTTTTTT. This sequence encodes CASSLVSPANEKLFF.

In nucleotides, the CDR3 is TGTGCCAGCAGTCTACTAGCGGGGCACACCGGGGAGCTGTTTTTT. Encoded protein: CASSLLAGHTGELFF. This rearrangement joins TRBV12-3 or TRBV12-4 to TRBJ2-2; the match to TRBD2 covers 10 bases. With 5 bases clipped from V and 3 bases from J, the junction kept 3 bases outside the gene matches. CDR3 length: 15 amino acids.

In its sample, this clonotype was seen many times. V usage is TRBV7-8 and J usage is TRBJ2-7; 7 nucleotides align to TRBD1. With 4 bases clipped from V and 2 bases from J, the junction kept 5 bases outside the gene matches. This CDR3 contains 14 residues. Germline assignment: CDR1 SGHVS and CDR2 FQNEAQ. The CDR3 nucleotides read TGTGCCAGCAGCTCGGGGACAGAGACCTACGAGCAGTACTTC. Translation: CASSSGTETYEQYF.

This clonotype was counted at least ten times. CDR3 sequence reads: CASSIRQGGILNYGYTF. CDR3 nucleotides: TGTGCCAGCAGCATCAGACAGGGGGGGATTTTAAACTATGGCTACACCTTC. J is TRBJ1-2 and V is TRBV7-9; 9 bases align to TRBD1. CDR1 and CDR2 from the germline V gene are SEHNR and FQNEAQ (reference sequence). After removal of 5 bases from V and 2 bases from J, the junction contained 12 bases not matched to a gene. This CDR3 is 17 amino acids long.

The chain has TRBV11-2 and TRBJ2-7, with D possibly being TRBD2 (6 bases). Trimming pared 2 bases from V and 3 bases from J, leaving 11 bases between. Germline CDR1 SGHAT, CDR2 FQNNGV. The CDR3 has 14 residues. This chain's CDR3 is CASSLRWGDYEQYF. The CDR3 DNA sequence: TGTGCCAGCAGCTTACGATGGGGGGACTACGAGCAGTACTTC.

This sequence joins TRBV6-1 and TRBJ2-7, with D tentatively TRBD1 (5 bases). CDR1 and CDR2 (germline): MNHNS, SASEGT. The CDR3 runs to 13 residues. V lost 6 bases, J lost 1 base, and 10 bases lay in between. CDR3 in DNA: TGTGCCAGCAGCCCGGACAATTCCTACGAGCAGTACTTC. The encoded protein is CASSPDNSYEQYF.

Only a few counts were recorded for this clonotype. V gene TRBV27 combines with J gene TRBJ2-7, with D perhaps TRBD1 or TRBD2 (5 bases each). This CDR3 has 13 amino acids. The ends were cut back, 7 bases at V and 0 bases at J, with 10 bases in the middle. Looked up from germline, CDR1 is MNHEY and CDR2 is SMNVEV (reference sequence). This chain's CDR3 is CASMGTYSYEQYF. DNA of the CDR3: TGTGCCAGCATGGGGACGTACTCCTACGAGCAGTACTTC.

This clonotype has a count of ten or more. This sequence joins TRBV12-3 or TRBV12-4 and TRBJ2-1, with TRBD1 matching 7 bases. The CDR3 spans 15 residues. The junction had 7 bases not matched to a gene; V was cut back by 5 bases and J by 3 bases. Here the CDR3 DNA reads TGTGCCAGCAGTGCCGCCTGGGACAGCTACAATGAGCAGTTCTTC. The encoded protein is CASSAAWDSYNEQFF.

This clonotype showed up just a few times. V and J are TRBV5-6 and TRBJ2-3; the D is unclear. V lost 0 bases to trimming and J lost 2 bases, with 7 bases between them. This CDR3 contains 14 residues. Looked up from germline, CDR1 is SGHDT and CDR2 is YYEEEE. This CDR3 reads CASSLVDLTDTQYF. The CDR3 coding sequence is TGTGCCAGCAGCTTGGTCGACCTCACAGATACGCAGTATTTT. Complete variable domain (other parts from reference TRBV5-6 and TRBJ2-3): DAGVTQSPTHLIKTRGQQVTLRCSPKSGHDTVSWYQQALGQGPQFIFQYYEEEERQRGNFPDRFSGHQFPNYSSELNVNALLLGDSALYLCASSLVDLTDTQYFGPGTRLTVL.

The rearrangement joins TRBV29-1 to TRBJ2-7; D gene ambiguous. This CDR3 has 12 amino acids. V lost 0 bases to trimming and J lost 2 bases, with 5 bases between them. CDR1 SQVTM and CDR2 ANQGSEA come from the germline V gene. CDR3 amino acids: CSVEDGAYEQYF. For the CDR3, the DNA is TGCAGCGTTGAAGACGGAGCCTACGAGCAGTACTTC.

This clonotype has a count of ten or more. The CDR3 DNA follows: TGCAGCGTTGAAGACGAAAAACTGTTTTTT. This translates into CSVEDEKLFF. The V and J genes are TRBV29-1 and TRBJ1-4; D gene ambiguous. Germline V gene sequence: CDR1 SQVTM, CDR2 ANQGSEA. The CDR3 contains 10 residues. V gave up 0 bases and J gave up 8 bases, with 1 base separating them. The variable domain in full, completed from reference TRBV29-1 and TRBJ1-4, reads SAVISQKPSRDICQRGTSLTIQCQVDSQVTMMFWYRQQPGQSLTLIATANQGSEATYESGFVIDKFPISRPNLTFSTLTVSNMSPEDSSIYLCSVEDEKLFFGSGTQLSVL.

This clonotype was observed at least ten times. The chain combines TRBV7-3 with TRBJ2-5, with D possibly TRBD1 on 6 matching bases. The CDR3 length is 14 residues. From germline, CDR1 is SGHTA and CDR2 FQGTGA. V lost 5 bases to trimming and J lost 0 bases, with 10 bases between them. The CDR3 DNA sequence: TGTGCCAGCAGCGCTCGGACAGACCAAGAGACCCAGTACTTC. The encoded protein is CASSARTDQETQYF.

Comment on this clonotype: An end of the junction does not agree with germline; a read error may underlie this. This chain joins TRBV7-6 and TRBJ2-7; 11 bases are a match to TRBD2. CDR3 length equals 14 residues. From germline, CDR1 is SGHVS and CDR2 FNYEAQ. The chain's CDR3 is CVSGLAGGSDEQYF. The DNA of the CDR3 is TGTGTCAGCGGGCTAGCGGGAGGATCCGACGAGCAGTACTTC.

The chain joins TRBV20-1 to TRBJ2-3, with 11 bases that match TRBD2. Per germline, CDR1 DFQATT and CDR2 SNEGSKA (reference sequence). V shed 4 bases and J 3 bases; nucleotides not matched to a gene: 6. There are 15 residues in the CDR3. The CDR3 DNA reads TGCAGTGCTATCACTAGCGGGAGTTTGACAGATACGCAGTATTTT. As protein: CSAITSGSLTDTQYF.

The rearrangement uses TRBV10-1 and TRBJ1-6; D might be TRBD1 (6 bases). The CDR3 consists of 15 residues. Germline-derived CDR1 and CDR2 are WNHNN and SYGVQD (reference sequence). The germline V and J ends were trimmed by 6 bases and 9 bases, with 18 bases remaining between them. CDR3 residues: CASSPRGTRSSPLHF. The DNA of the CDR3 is TGCGCCAGCAGCCCTAGAGGGACACGGAGTTCACCCCTCCACTTT.

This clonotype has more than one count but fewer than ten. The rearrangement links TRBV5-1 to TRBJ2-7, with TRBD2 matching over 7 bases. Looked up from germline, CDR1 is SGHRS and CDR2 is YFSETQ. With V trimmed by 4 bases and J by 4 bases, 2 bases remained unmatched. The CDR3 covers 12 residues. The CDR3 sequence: CASSGRGYEQYF. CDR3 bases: TGCGCCAGCAGCGGGCGGGGGTACGAGCAGTACTTC. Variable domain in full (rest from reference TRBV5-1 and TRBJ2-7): KAGVTQTPRYLIKTRGQQVTLSCSPISGHRSVSWYQQTPGQGLQFLFEYFSETQRNKGNFPGRFSGRQFSNSRSEMNVSTLELGDSALYLCASSGRGYEQYFGPGTRLTVT.

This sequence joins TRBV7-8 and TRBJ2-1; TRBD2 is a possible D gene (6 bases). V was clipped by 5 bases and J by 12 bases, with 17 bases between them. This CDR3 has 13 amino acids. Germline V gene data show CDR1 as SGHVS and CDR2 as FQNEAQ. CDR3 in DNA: TGTGCCAGCAGCCCGAATTTAGCGGCCGGGCAGTTCTTC. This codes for CASSPNLAAGQFF.

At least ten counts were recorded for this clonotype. This CDR3 is CSACRRGGSYEQYF. CDR3 in DNA: TGCAGTGCTTGCCGGCGGGGGGGCTCCTACGAGCAGTACTTC. The chain joins TRBV20-1 to TRBJ2-7; 9 nucleotides agree with TRBD2. V was clipped by 5 bases and J by 0 bases; unmatched bases: 5. CDR1 and CDR2 (germline): DFQATT, SNEGSKA (reference sequence). The CDR3 is 14 amino acids.

The CDR3 nucleotides are TGTGCCAGCAGTCCCCACTGGGGGGCACTCCAAGAGACCCAGTACTTC. This codes for CASSPHWGALQETQYF. This chain links TRBV27 with TRBJ2-5; TRBD1 or TRBD2 may be the D gene (6 bases each). CDR3 length: 16 amino acids. The germline V and J ends were trimmed by 5 bases and 1 base, with 17 bases remaining between them. Germline V gene sequence: CDR1 MNHEY, CDR2 SMNVEV (reference sequence).

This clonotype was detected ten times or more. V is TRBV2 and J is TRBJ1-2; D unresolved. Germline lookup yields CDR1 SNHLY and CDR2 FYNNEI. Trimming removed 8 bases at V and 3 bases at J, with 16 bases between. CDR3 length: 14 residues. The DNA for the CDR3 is TGTGCCAGCCCCGCCGGTCGGGGAGACTATGGCTACACCTTC. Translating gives CASPAGRGDYGYTF. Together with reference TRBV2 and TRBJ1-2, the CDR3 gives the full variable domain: EPEVTQTPSHQVTQMGQEVILRCVPISNHLYFYWYRQILGQKVEFLVSFYNNEISEKSEIFDDQFSVERPDGSNFTLKIRSTKLEDSAMYFCASPAGRGDYGYTFGSGTRLTVV.

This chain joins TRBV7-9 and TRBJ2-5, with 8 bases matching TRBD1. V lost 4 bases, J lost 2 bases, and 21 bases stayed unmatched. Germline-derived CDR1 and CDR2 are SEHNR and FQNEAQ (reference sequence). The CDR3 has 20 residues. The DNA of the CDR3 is TGTGCCAGCAGCTCACCGGGACAGGCCCCACCAGACCACCTACAAGAGACCCAGTACTTC. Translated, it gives CASSSPGQAPPDHLQETQYF.

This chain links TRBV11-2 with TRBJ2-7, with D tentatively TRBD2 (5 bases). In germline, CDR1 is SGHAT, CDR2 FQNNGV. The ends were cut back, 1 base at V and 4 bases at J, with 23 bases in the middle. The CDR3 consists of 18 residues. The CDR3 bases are TGTGCCAGCAGCTTAGGAGGGTCTGGGTTTTTGAGGTGGTACGAGCAGTACTTC. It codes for CASSLGGSGFLRWYEQYF.

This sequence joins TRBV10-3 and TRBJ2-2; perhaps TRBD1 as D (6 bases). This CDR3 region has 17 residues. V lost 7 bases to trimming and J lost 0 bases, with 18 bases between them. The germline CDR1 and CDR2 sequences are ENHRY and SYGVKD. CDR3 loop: CAINGSPGHSNTGELFF. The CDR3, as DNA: TGTGCCATCAACGGTTCACCGGGACATTCGAACACCGGGGAGCTGTTTTTT.

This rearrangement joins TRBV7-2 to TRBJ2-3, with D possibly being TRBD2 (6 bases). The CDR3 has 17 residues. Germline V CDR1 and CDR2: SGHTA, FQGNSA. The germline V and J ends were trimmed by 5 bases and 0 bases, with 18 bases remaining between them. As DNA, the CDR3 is TGTGCCAGCAGCCGCGCGGGGACCCAAACTAGCACAGATACGCAGTATTTT. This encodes CASSRAGTQTSTDTQYF.

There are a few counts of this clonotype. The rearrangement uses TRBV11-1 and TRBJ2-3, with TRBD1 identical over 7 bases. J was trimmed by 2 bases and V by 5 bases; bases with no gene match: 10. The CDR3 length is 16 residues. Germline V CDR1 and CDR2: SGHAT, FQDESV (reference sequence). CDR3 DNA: TGTGCCAGCAGCAAAGTGAGACAGGGTGCCACAGATACGCAGTATTTT. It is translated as CASSKVRQGATDTQYF.

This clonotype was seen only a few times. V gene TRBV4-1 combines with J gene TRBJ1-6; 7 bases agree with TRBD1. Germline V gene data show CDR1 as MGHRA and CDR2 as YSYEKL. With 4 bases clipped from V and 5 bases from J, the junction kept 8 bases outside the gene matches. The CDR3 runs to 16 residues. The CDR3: CASSPVRTGHNSPLHF. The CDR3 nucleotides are TGCGCCAGCAGCCCTGTTCGGACAGGCCATAATTCACCCCTCCACTTT.

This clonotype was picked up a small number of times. The CDR3 DNA reads TGCAGTGCCTTCGGACTAGCGGGGGATCGGGAGCAGTACTTC. This sequence encodes CSAFGLAGDREQYF. The chain uses TRBV20-1 and TRBJ2-7; 13 bases are a match to TRBD2. Looked up from germline, CDR1 is DFQATT and CDR2 is SNEGSKA (reference sequence). Germline trimming cut 6 bases from V and 7 bases from J; bases unmatched to any gene: 9. This CDR3 comprises 14 residues.

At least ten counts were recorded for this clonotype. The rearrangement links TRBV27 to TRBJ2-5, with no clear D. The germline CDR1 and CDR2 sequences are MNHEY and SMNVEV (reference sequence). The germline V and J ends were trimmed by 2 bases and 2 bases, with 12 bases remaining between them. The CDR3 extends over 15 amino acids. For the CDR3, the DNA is TGTGCCAGCAGTTTACGGGCAGAACGACAAGAGACCCAGTACTTC. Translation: CASSLRAERQETQYF.

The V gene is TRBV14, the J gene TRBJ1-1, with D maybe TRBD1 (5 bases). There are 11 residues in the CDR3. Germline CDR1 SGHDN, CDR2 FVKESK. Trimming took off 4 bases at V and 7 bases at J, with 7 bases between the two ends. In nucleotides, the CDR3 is TGTGCCAGCAGCCCAGGGAGTGAAGCTTTCTTT. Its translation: CASSPGSEAFF.

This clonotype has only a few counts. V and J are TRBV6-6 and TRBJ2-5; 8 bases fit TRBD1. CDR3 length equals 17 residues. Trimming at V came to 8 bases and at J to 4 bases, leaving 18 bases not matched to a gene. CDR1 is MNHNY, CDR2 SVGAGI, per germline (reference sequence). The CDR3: CASRTHPGTGQRETQYF. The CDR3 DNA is TGTGCCAGCCGTACCCATCCCGGGACAGGTCAAAGAGAGACCCAGTACTTC.